This T cell receptor (beta chain) is from a study of blood T cell repertoires in COVID-19. The overall study: From the United States, Italy and Spain came samples of acute and convalescent COVID-19. PBMCs, B-cell-depleted T cells, or T cells provided the cDNA or gDNA that made up the material.

The method was immunoSEQ multiplex PCR; TCRdb's version includes in-frame clones alone and lacks a portion of them. This table has some 70,000 clones, 76% appearing once. The CDR3 covers 16 residues. From germline, CDR1 is KGHDR and CDR2 SFDVKD. V lost 3 bases and J lost 6; bases outside the gene matches: 10. Followed over time, Seattle patients had been enrolled while infection was active. Sequencing was carried out using peripheral blood. The chain couples TRBV24-1 to TRBJ2-1; 7 positions agree with TRBD2. The receptor's source is a man in his 60s with COVID-19, enrolled during active disease. The CDR3 DNA follows: TGTGCCACCAGTGATCCGGGGGAGGGTTGGGGCAATGAGCAGTTCTTC. It yields the protein CATSDPGEGWGNEQFF.